This T cell receptor beta chain was retrieved from a study of OX40 agonist ivuxolimab in advanced cancers. Turning to the study itself: Age averaged roughly 60 years (range roughly 23 to 79), and more than 80% were male.

V was shortened by 6 bases and J by 0 bases, with 20 bases between the two germline ends. The CDR3 is 18 amino acids. Germline V CDR1 and CDR2: SEHNR, FQNEAQ (reference sequence). Only in-frame clones appear in the TCRdb table, and some are missing; sequencing was by immunoSEQ multiplex PCR. Of approximately 48,000 clones listed, around 77% were seen once; the top ten hold 2% to 2.5%. Findings and limits, study-wide: Expansion of clones was among the lowest in partial responders at 0.1-3.0 mg/kg. What antigens the expanded peripheral T cells recognized was never established. At doses 0.1 to 3.0 mg/kg, CD4+ and CD8+ clones expanded.

For this clone: Its specificity is not known.

The receptor was derived from an adult with an advanced solid tumor such as melanoma, head and neck, liver or kidney cancer. The sequences come from CD4+ or CD8+ T cells sorted from blood, collected in a trial of the OX40 agonist ivuxolimab. The V and J genes are TRBV7-9 and TRBJ1-4, with a tentative D call TRBD1 (5 bases). The CDR3 DNA reads as TGTGCCAGCAGAAACTGGGTTCCGGGGCCCGCAACTAATGAAAAACTGTTTTTT. Its translation: CASRNWVPGPATNEKLFF.